This section outlines one T cell receptor beta chain sequence together with its context. The antigen is not known. These data come from a study of shared clonotypes between healthy human individuals. Terminally differentiated effector memory CD45RA+ cells were excluded from the naive CD8 cells, which were CD45RO-negative and positively selected for CCR7. Assay used: immunoSEQ multiplex PCR; TCRdb lists only in-frame clones, some missing. The repertoire holds around 640,000 clones, with around 96% as singletons. Study outcomes and limitations: The sharing of 5% to 6.5% of naive CD4 clonotypes was seen across a few donors.

V lost 5 bases and J 0 bases, leaving 10 bases between the germline ends. The CDR3 contains 14 residues. Germline loops: CDR1 SEHNR, CDR2 FQNEAQ (reference sequence). Sequencing was done on a sample of naive CD8+ T cells sorted from blood. This chain connects TRBV7-9 to TRBJ1-1; weak D call: TRBD1 (6 bases). The receptor was derived from a woman in her twenties or thirties in good health. CDR3: CASSAGHMNTEAFF. The DNA of the CDR3 is TGTGCCAGCAGCGCGGGACATATGAACACTGAAGCTTTCTTT.